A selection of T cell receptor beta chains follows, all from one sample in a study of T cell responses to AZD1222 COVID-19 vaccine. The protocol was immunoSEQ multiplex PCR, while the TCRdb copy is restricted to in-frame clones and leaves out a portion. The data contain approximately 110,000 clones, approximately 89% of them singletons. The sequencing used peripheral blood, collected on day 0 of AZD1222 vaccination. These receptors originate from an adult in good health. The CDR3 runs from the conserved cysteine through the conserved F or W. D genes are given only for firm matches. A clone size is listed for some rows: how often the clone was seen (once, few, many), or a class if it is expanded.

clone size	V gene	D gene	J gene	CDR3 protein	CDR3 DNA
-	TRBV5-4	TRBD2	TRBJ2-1	CASSWGPERGAYNEQFF	TGTGCCAGCAGCTGGGGACCCGAGCGGGGGGCCTACAATGAGCAGTTCTTC
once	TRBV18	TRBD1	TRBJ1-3	CASSRTGQGVDTIYF	TGTGCCAGCTCACGCACCGGACAGGGGGTGGACACCATATATTTT
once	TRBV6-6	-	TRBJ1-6	CASTTTGRGSPLHF	TGTGCCAGCACCACTACAGGGAGAGGGTCACCCCTCCACTTT
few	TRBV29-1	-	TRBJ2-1	CSVSYYNEQFF	TGCAGCGTTTCGTACTACAATGAGCAGTTCTTC
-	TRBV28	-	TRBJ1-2	CASSPGIGYTF	TGTGCCAGCAGTCCCGGTATCGGCTACACCTTC
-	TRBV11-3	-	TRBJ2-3	CASSPVGVTDTQYF	TGTGCCAGCAGCCCCGTGGGGGTCACAGATACGCAGTATTTT
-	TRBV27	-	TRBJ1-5	CASREETAGNQPQHF	TGTGCCAGCAGGGAGGAAACGGCGGGGAATCAGCCCCAGCATTTT
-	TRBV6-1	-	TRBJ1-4	CASSEGGLREKLFF	TGTGCCAGCAGTGAAGGGGGATTACGGGAAAAACTGTTTTTT
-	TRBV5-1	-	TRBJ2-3	CASNGRSPDTQYF	TGCGCCAGCAACGGGAGAAGCCCAGATACGCAGTATTTT
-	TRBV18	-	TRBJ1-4	CASSPNRGTTNEKLFF	TGTGCCAGCTCACCTAATAGGGGTACAACTAATGAAAAACTGTTTTTT
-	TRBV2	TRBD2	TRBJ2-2	CASSEWGLAGGRVTGELFF	TGTGCCAGCAGTGAATGGGGACTAGCGGGGGGCCGGGTCACCGGGGAGCTGTTTTTT
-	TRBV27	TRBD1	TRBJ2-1	CASSFRPTGKNNEQFF	TGTGCCAGCAGTTTTAGACCGACAGGGAAGAACAATGAGCAGTTCTTC
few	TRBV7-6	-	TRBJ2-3	CASSLGTAKTDTQYF	TGTGCCAGCAGCTTAGGGACGGCCAAGACAGATACGCAGTATTTT
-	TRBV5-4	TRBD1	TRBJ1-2	CASSFRQGDRGYTF	TGTGCCAGCAGCTTCAGACAGGGGGATCGTGGCTACACCTTC
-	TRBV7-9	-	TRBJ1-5	CASSFEGYQPQHF	TGTGCCAGCAGCTTCGAGGGTTATCAGCCCCAGCATTTT
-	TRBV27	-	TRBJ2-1	CASSFQGTYNEQFF	TGTGCCAGCAGTTTTCAGGGGACCTACAATGAGCAGTTCTTC
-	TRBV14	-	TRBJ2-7	CASSPRGISYEQYF	TGTGCCAGCAGCCCCAGGGGAATCTCCTACGAGCAGTACTTC
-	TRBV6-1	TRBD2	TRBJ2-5	CASSEDAGGGPGETQYF	TGTGCCAGCAGTGAAGACGCTGGCGGGGGTCCCGGGGAGACCCAGTACTTC
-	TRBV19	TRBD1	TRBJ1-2	CASRIGQGNYGYTF	TGTGCCAGTAGGATCGGACAGGGCAACTATGGCTACACCTTC
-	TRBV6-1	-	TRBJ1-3	CASSESLGGNTIYF	TGTGCGAGCAGTGAGTCGTTAGGCGGAAACACCATATATTTT
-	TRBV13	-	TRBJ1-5	CASSSHGTNGQPQHF	TGTGCCAGCAGCTCGCATGGGACTAACGGACAGCCCCAGCATTTT
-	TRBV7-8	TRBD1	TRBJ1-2	CASSYGGQGIGGYTF	TGTGCCAGCAGCTACGGGGGACAGGGGATAGGTGGCTACACCTTC
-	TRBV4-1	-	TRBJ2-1	CASSQVGSGPIRGRALDEQFF	TGCGCCAGCAGCCAAGTAGGTTCGGGGCCCATAAGGGGGAGGGCCTTGGATGAGCAGTTCTTC
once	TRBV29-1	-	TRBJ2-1	CSVDPGNEQFF	TGCAGCGTTGATCCGGGGAATGAGCAGTTCTTC
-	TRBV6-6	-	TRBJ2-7	CASNLVGESSGQYF	TGTGCCAGCAACCTAGTAGGCGAGTCCTCTGGGCAGTACTTC
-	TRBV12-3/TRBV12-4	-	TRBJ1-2	CASTAGSGGYTF	TGTGCCAGCACCGCCGGGTCCGGTGGCTACACCTTC
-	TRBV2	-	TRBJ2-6	CASRWSSGANVLTF	TGTGCCAGCAGGTGGAGCTCTGGGGCCAACGTCCTGACTTTC
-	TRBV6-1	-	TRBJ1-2	CASSERRTAKGYTF	TGTGCCAGCAGTGAACGAAGGACAGCTAAAGGCTACACCTTC
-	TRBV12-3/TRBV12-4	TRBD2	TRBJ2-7	CASRGLAGEQYF	TGTGCCAGCAGGGGACTAGCGGGAGAGCAGTACTTC
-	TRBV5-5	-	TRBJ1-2	CASSPDSGGYGYTF	TGTGCCAGCAGCCCGGACAGTGGGGGGTATGGCTACACCTTC
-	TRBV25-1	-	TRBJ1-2	CASSEWGREPNYGYTF	TGTGCCAGCAGTGAATGGGGGAGAGAACCAAACTATGGCTACACCTTC
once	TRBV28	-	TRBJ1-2	CALWGGSNYGYTF	TGTGCCCTATGGGGCGGAAGTAACTATGGCTACACCTTC
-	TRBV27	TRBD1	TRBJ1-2	CASSFRDRVGGYTF	TGTGCCAGCAGTTTTAGGGACAGGGTGGGAGGCTACACCTTC
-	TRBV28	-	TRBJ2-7	CASSFWDQFDF	TGTGCCAGCAGTTTCTGGGACCAGTTCGACTTC
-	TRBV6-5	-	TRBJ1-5	CASSHTGNSNQPQHF	TGTGCCAGCAGCCACACAGGGAATAGCAATCAGCCCCAGCATTTT
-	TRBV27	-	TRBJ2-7	CASSLNRQGLYEQYF	TGTGCCAGCAGTTTAAACCGGCAGGGCCTCTACGAGCAGTACTTC
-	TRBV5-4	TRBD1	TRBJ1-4	CASSVTGEDEKLFF	TGTGCCAGTAGCGTGACAGGGGAAGATGAAAAACTGTTTTTT
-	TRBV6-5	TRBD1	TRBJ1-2	CATRSGTAESGYTF	TGTGCCACCCGGTCGGGGACAGCGGAGAGTGGCTACACCTTC
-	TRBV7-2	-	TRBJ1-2	CASSLVRLGSNYGYTF	TGTGCCAGCAGCTTAGTGCGTCTTGGGAGCAACTATGGCTACACCTTC
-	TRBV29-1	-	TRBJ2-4	CSVPSTGSDIQYF	TGCAGCGTCCCATCTACAGGGAGTGACATTCAGTACTTC
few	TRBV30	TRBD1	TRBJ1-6	CAWSPRQGGNSPLHF	TGTGCCTGGAGCCCTCGCCAGGGGGGGAATTCACCCCTCCACTTT
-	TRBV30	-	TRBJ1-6	CAWRVGSHSPLHF	TGTGCCTGGAGAGTAGGGAGCCATTCACCCCTCCACTTT
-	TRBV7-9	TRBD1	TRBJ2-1	CASSAGQALGEQFF	TGTGCCAGCAGCGCGGGACAGGCCTTGGGTGAGCAGTTCTTC
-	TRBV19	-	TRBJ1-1	CASSTYSFRRGNTEAFF	TGTGCCAGTAGTACCTACAGTTTCCGCAGGGGGAACACTGAAGCTTTCTTT
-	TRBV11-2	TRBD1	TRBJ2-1	CASSSLRGREQFF	TGTGCCAGCAGCTCCCTAAGGGGGCGTGAGCAGTTCTTC
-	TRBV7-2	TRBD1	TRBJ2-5	CASSWDRGETQYF	TGTGCCAGCAGCTGGGACAGGGGGGAGACCCAGTACTTC
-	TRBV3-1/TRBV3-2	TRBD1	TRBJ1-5	CASSLGTGTDQPQHF	TGTGCCAGCAGCCTGGGGACAGGGACCGATCAGCCCCAGCATTTT
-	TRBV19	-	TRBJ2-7	CASQGRESSYEQYF	TGTGCCAGTCAGGGGCGGGAGAGCTCCTACGAGCAGTACTTC
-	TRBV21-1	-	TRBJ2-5	CASSKVSRELFETQYF	TGTGCCAGCAGCAAAGTAAGCCGGGAGTTGTTCGAGACCCAGTACTTC
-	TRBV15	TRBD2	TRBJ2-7	CATSRDSALAGFYEQYF	TGTGCCACCAGCAGAGATTCGGCACTAGCGGGATTTTACGAGCAGTACTTC
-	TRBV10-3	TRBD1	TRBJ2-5	CAISNAGTGEETQYF	TGTGCCATCAGCAACGCAGGGACAGGGGAAGAGACCCAGTACTTC
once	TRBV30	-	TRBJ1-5	CAWSVPGPTSSQPQHF	TGTGCCTGGAGTGTCCCGGGACCCACCAGCAGCCAGCCCCAGCATTTT
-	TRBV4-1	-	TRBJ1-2	CASSQVSSRGAGYTF	TGCGCCAGCAGCCAAGTGTCATCCCGCGGGGCCGGCTACACCTTC
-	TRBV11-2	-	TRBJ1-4	CASSLGSLASGGEKLFF	TGTGCCAGCAGCTTAGGTTCCCTTGCTTCTGGGGGCGAAAAACTGTTTTTT
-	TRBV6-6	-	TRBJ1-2	CASSYGTDSRMYGYTF	TGTGCCAGCAGTTACGGTACGGATTCCCGAATGTATGGCTACACCTTC
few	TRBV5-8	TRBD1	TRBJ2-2	CASSLRDRDSGELFF	TGTGCCAGCAGCCTCCGGGACAGAGACTCCGGGGAGCTGTTTTTT
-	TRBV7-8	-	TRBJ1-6	CASSPRLNSPLHF	TGTGCCAGCAGCCCCCGCTTGAATTCACCCCTCCACTTT
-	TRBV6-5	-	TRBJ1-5	CASRGTGRGPQHF	TGTGCCAGCAGGGGGACTGGGCGGGGGCCCCAGCATTTT
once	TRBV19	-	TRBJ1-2	CATRPGDYGYTF	TGTGCCACCAGGCCCGGGGATTATGGCTACACCTTC